A single sample is the source of the 17 T cell receptor beta chains below, sequenced in a study of blood T cell repertoires in COVID-19. Some clones are missing from TCRdb's copy, which holds only in-frame ones; the method was immunoSEQ multiplex PCR. The table records some 200,000 clones, around four fifths of them present only once. Sequencing input: peripheral blood. The receptors shown here come from a man aged 60-69 years with COVID-19, enrolled during active disease.

V gene TRBV10-1 combines with J gene TRBJ2-1; no definite D call. Germline-derived CDR1 and CDR2 are WNHNN and SYGVQD (reference sequence). V was clipped by 0 bases and J by 12 bases, with 9 bases between them. The CDR3 extends over 12 amino acids. In DNA, the CDR3 is TGCGCCAGCAGTGAGTCGGAGCTAGGGCAGTTCTTC. Its translation: CASSESELGQFF.

This sequence joins TRBV10-2 and TRBJ1-2; 7 bases fit TRBD1. The CDR3 contains 17 residues. V was pared by 0 bases and J by 8 bases, with 15 bases of the junction left unmatched. Looked up from germline, CDR1 is WSHSY and CDR2 is SAAADI. CDR3 nucleotides: TGCGCCAGCAGTGAGTCGACAGGGTATGGGTTTCGGAAAGGCTACACCTTC. Residues: CASSESTGYGFRKGYTF.

CDR3 in DNA: TGTGCCAGCAGTTTCGGGTGGGGAGGTGGCTACACCTTC. Its translation: CASSFGWGGGYTF. The chain joins TRBV28 to TRBJ1-2; D remains unclear. The CDR3 extends over 13 amino acids. Trimming took off 3 bases at V and 7 bases at J, with 12 bases between the two ends. Germline V gene sequence: CDR1 MDHEN, CDR2 SYDVKM.

The chain uses TRBV27 and TRBJ1-1; 9 bases fit TRBD1. This CDR3 has 15 residues. The V and J ends lost 8 bases and 1 base, in that order; junction bases with no gene match: 8. Germline V gene lookup returns CDR1 MNHEY and CDR2 SMNVEV (reference sequence). CDR3 DNA: TGTGCCAGCTCCCTACAGGGGGCATGGAACACTGAAGCTTTCTTT. This sequence encodes CASSLQGAWNTEAFF.

The V and J genes are TRBV24-1 and TRBJ2-2; D call uncertain. Trimming cost V 2 bases and J 2 bases, with 11 bases left between them. Germline values: CDR1 KGHDR, CDR2 SFDVKD. There are 16 residues in the CDR3. In DNA, the CDR3 is TGTGCCACCAGTGATTCGAGAGCCTTAAACACCGGGGAGCTGTTTTTT. As protein: CATSDSRALNTGELFF.

The chain carries TRBV3-1 (or the pseudogene TRBV3-2) and TRBJ2-7; a weak D match, TRBD2 (7 bases). This CDR3 contains 16 residues. The germline V gene encodes CDR1 LGHDT and CDR2 YNNKEL (reference sequence). The V end lost 4 bases, the J end lost 5 bases, and 21 bases lay between the germline ends. The CDR3 spells CASSPRGRGLLDEQYF. CDR3 coding DNA: TGTGCCAGCAGCCCCAGAGGGCGGGGGCTGCTCGACGAGCAGTACTTC.

The chain has TRBV12-3 or TRBV12-4 and TRBJ1-1; TRBD1 agrees at 7 bases. The CDR3 length is 12 residues. V shed 6 bases and J 6 bases; nucleotides not matched to a gene: 4. CDR3 coding DNA: TGTGCCAGCAGCACGACAGGGCCTGAAGCTTTCTTT. Its protein product is CASSTTGPEAFF.

The chain links TRBV24-1 to TRBJ2-3, with 15 bases identical to TRBD2. This CDR3 region has 19 residues. The germline CDR1 and CDR2 sequences are KGHDR and SFDVKD. J gave up 4 bases and V 4 bases, and 11 bases lay outside the gene matches. The CDR3 spells CATSEPSPGLAGGPDTQYF. The CDR3 nucleotides read TGTGCCACCAGTGAGCCCTCTCCGGGACTAGCGGGAGGTCCAGATACGCAGTATTTT.

The CDR3 loop reads CAWSGGRVNSPLHF. DNA of the CDR3: TGTGCCTGGAGTGGAGGCAGGGTTAATTCACCCCTCCACTTT. V and J are TRBV30 and TRBJ1-6, with D possibly being TRBD1 (5 bases). The germline CDR1 and CDR2 sequences are GTSNPN and SVGIG (reference sequence). Trimming took off 1 base at V and 6 bases at J, with 10 bases between the two ends. The CDR3 extends over 14 amino acids.

This chain connects TRBV9 to TRBJ1-5; 7 bases are a match to TRBD1. The CDR3 has 15 residues. Germline CDR1 and CDR2: SGDLS and YYNGEE. V trimming: 2 bases; J trimming: 0 bases; junction bases outside the gene matches: 2. The CDR3 bases are TGTGCCAGCAGCGTTACAGGGGCTAGCAATCAGCCCCAGCATTTT. Amino acids: CASSVTGASNQPQHF.

The rearrangement joins TRBV6-5 to TRBJ1-2, with D unresolved. V was pared by 8 bases and J by 2 bases, with 12 bases between. There are 13 residues in the CDR3. Germline CDR1 reads MNHEY; CDR2 reads SVGAGI. CDR3 in amino acids: CASRVGENYGYTF. Here the CDR3 DNA reads TGTGCCAGCCGCGTCGGGGAGAACTATGGCTACACCTTC.

This chain uses TRBV5-1 with TRBJ2-5, with D tentatively TRBD1 (6 bases). V shed 0 bases and J shed 1 base, with 16 bases lying between them. The CDR3 has 17 amino acids. CDR1 and CDR2 from the germline V gene are SGHRS and YFSETQ. Written as DNA, the CDR3 is TGCGCCAGCAGCTTGGGGGGGCCGCGGACGCTCCAAGAGACCCAGTACTTC. The encoded protein is CASSLGGPRTLQETQYF.

The J gene is TRBJ2-5, the V gene TRBV2; D gene uncertain. The CDR3 is 13 residues long. In germline, CDR1 is SNHLY, CDR2 FYNNEI. The ends were cut back, 7 bases at V and 5 bases at J, with 14 bases in the middle. The DNA of the CDR3 is TGTGCCAGCAACCGACTTAGCACCGAGACCCAGTACTTC. Encoded protein: CASNRLSTETQYF.

The chain couples TRBV29-1 to TRBJ2-1; the match to TRBD1 covers 9 bases. Losses at the gene ends were 3 bases for V and 4 bases for J; bases not matched to a gene: 7. CDR3 length: 15 amino acids. CDR1 and CDR2 from the germline V gene are SQVTM and ANQGSEA. CDR3 sequence reads: CSVESTGGLYNEQFF. Written as DNA, the CDR3 is TGCAGCGTTGAGTCGACAGGGGGTTTGTACAATGAGCAGTTCTTC.

J is TRBJ1-4 and V is TRBV18; TRBD1 is a possible D gene (5 bases). The V end was cut by 1 base, the J end by 4 bases, with 10 bases between. Germline V gene lookup returns CDR1 KGHSH and CDR2 LQKENI. This CDR3 is 15 amino acids long. Written as DNA, the CDR3 is TGTGCCAGCTCACCACGCGCAGGGATTAATGAAAAACTGTTTTTT. Translating gives CASSPRAGINEKLFF.

This chain uses TRBV5-3 with TRBJ1-3; the match to TRBD1 covers 9 bases. TRBV5-3 is an ORF for which the function is uncertain. CDR3 size: 18 residues. Trimming cost V 3 bases and J 3 bases; bases outside gene matches: 13. Here the CDR3 DNA reads TGTGCCAGAAGCTCGACCGGGACAGGGACGAAGGATGGAAACACCATATATTTT. Translation: CARSSTGTGTKDGNTIYF.

The chain has TRBV5-1 and TRBJ2-3; D unclear. The germline CDR1 and CDR2 sequences are SGHRS and YFSETQ. The ends were cut back, 6 bases at V and 4 bases at J, with 12 bases in the middle. The CDR3 consists of 13 residues. Here the CDR3 DNA reads TGCGCCAGCACCCCGGTCGAGTCAGATACGCAGTATTTT. Translated: CASTPVESDTQYF.